This entry features one T cell receptor (beta chain) sequence. Its antigen remains unidentified. This sample stems from a study of tumor-infiltrating lymphocytes in primary liver carcinoma. Study-wide results and caveats: The study found a significantly higher top-250-clone fraction in tumors than in blood (p = 0.039).

Unsorted bulk tissue of about 20-31 mg yielded co-extracted RNA and DNA. A primer in the constant region served to generate TCR beta cDNA from 450 to 600 ng of total RNA. Three-round nested multiplex PCR performed with slightly modified ARM-PCR produced the TCR beta libraries. A C-beta reverse primer was combined with TRBV1-TRBV30 forward primers in the first two PCR rounds, and each round had approximately 9 cycles. TCRdb fed the multiplex PCR reads into MiXCR, producing one record per CDR3 protein. The sample contains approximately 73,000 distinct CDR3 sequences, about 70% of which appear only once. The length of the CDR3 is 16 residues. Germline assignment: CDR1 SGHAT and CDR2 FQNNGV. Losses at the gene ends were 9 bases for V and 6 bases for J; bases not matched to a gene: 16.

The sample taken for sequencing was liver tumor tissue from sampling region 4. Subset reported: tumor region T4, right-lateral pole. The chain has TRBV11-2 and TRBJ2-1, with 8 bases identical to TRBD2. This TCR came from a woman aged 55-70 years with primary liver carcinoma and hepatitis B virus infection. Written as DNA, the CDR3 is TGTGCCAGTGGCCCCGGGCTAGCGGGCGATTGCAATGAGCAGTTCTTC. Its translation is CASGPGLAGDCNEQFF.